This TCR beta chain is drawn from a study of blood T cells in healthy people across ages. CDR1 is LGHDT and CDR2 is YNNKEL in the germline V gene (reference sequence). Trimming cost V 1 base and J 4 bases; bases outside gene matches: 6. The CDR3 runs to 15 residues. The second PCR ran about 6 to 11 cycles with a sample-barcoded 5' primer and J-beta primers. All samples yielded 3 million or more CDR3-containing paired-end reads. TCRdb re-derived calls from the 5' RACE reads in MiXCR, one entry per CDR3 protein. Of around 1,600,000 distinct CDR3 sequences listed, 35% to 45% are singletons. This receptor was taken from a woman in her late teens or twenties in good health. The sequenced sample was blood. The rearrangement joins TRBV3-1 to TRBJ1-2, with 7 bases that match TRBD1. Written as DNA, the CDR3 is TGTGCCAGCAGCCAAGGTGACAGGGAAGCCTATGGCTACACCTTC. It specifies CASSQGDREAYGYTF.